Below, 26 T cell receptor beta chains from the same sample are listed, as sequenced in a study of shared clonotypes between healthy human individuals. The protocol was immunoSEQ multiplex PCR, while the TCRdb copy is restricted to in-frame clones and leaves out a portion. The sample contains more than 2,000,000 clones, 90% to 95% of which appear only once. Sequenced input: naive CD4+ T cells sorted from blood. Subset noted: CD45RA+ positively selected. The source of these receptors is a young man in good health.

The V gene is TRBV6-5, the J gene TRBJ2-1; 7 bases fit TRBD2. CDR3 length equals 12 residues. Per germline, CDR1 MNHEY and CDR2 SVGAGI. Trimming at V came to 8 bases and at J to 2 bases, leaving 0 bases not matched to a gene. CDR3 coding DNA: TGTGCCAGCGGGAGGGCCTACAATGAGCAGTTCTTC. Translated: CASGRAYNEQFF.

The J gene is TRBJ1-4, the V gene TRBV30; D is ambiguous. The CDR3 runs 15 residues. In germline, CDR1 is GTSNPN, CDR2 SVGIG (reference sequence). The ends were cut back, 4 bases at V and 0 bases at J, with 12 bases in the middle. CDR3 sequence reads: CAWTSGGATNEKLFF. For the CDR3, the DNA is TGTGCCTGGACGTCTGGCGGTGCAACTAATGAAAAACTGTTTTTT.

The chain carries TRBV30 and TRBJ2-2; TRBD2 matches 9 bases. Germline CDR1 and CDR2: GTSNPN and SVGIG (reference sequence). The CDR3 extends over 15 amino acids. The trim removed 2 bases at V and 5 bases at J, leaving 6 bases unmatched. The CDR3 DNA reads TGTGCCTGGAGTCTCCTAGCGGGATCTACCGGGGAGCTGTTTTTT. Translated: CAWSLLAGSTGELFF.

The chain uses TRBV10-3 and TRBJ2-7; 11 nucleotides line up with TRBD2. The germline V gene has CDR1 ENHRY and CDR2 SYGVKD. The CDR3 is made up of 15 amino acids. V lost 5 bases, J lost 3 bases, and 6 bases stayed unmatched. The CDR3 DNA reads as TGTGCCATCAGTTCACTAGCGGGAGTTGTCTACGAGCAGTACTTC. This codes for CAISSLAGVVYEQYF.

This clone was seen only once. The rearrangement uses TRBV11-2 and TRBJ2-5, with TRBD2 matching 8 bases. Trimming at V came to 4 bases and at J to 1 base, leaving 8 bases not matched to a gene. CDR1 is SGHAT, CDR2 FQNNGV, per germline. The CDR3 is 16 amino acids. The CDR3 spells CASSSGGEGLQETQYF. The CDR3 coding sequence is TGTGCCAGCAGCTCGGGGGGGGAGGGACTCCAAGAGACCCAGTACTTC.

This rearrangement joins TRBV29-1 to TRBJ2-7; a possible D gene is TRBD1 (6 bases). This CDR3 is built from 14 residues. Germline V lookup: CDR1 SQVTM, CDR2 ANQGSEA. Trimming cost V 2 bases and J 7 bases, with 18 bases left between them. The CDR3 reads CSVERAQGTGEQYF. Here the CDR3 DNA reads TGCAGCGTTGAACGAGCGCAGGGGACCGGTGAGCAGTACTTC.

This chain uses TRBV10-3 with TRBJ2-7; possibly TRBD2 for D (8 bases). The CDR3 runs 15 residues. Looked up from germline, CDR1 is ENHRY and CDR2 is SYGVKD. V was clipped by 2 bases and J by 3 bases, with 14 bases between them. CDR3 amino acids: CAISEIRGTSYEQYF. DNA for the CDR3: TGTGCCATCAGTGAGATCAGGGGGACTAGCTACGAGCAGTACTTC.

The J gene is TRBJ2-2, the V gene TRBV7-9, with D unresolved. CDR3 length equals 14 residues. Germline V gene data show CDR1 as SEHNR and CDR2 as FQNEAQ (reference sequence). V shed 5 bases and J shed 4 bases, with 11 bases lying between them. The CDR3 sequence: CASSPEESTGELFF. The CDR3 DNA follows: TGTGCCAGCAGCCCGGAAGAAAGCACCGGGGAGCTGTTTTTT.

This chain uses TRBV6-5 with TRBJ1-1, with D tentatively TRBD1 (6 bases). V was cut by 4 bases and J by 1 base, with 10 bases left in between. Germline V gene lookup returns CDR1 MNHEY and CDR2 SVGAGI. There are 14 residues in the CDR3. The CDR3 DNA is TGTGCCAGCAGTTTGGGACAACAGAACACTGAAGCTTTCTTT. Protein product: CASSLGQQNTEAFF.

This chain links TRBV7-2 with TRBJ2-7, with 7 bases identical to TRBD2. The trim removed 2 bases at V and 5 bases at J, leaving 9 bases unmatched. The CDR3 extends over 15 amino acids. Germline loops: CDR1 SGHTA, CDR2 FQGNSA. CDR3 bases: TGTGCCAGCAGCTTACCCTCCGGCGGACTAGACGAGCAGTACTTC. This sequence encodes CASSLPSGGLDEQYF.

V gene TRBV10-2 combines with J gene TRBJ2-7, with D possibly matching TRBD1 (5 bases). The CDR3 has 13 residues. V was shortened by 3 bases and J by 6 bases, with 12 bases between the two germline ends. Germline CDR1 is WSHSY and CDR2 is SAAADI. The CDR3 nucleotides are TGCGCCAGCAGTGAACAGGTAATTCGCGAGCAGTACTTC. Translated, it gives CASSEQVIREQYF.

On this clone itself: Distinct nucleotide sequences in the sample also encode this CDR3. This chain links TRBV5-1 with TRBJ2-3; D remains unclear. Germline V CDR1 and CDR2: SGHRS, YFSETQ. This CDR3 is built from 15 residues. V was clipped by 2 bases and J by 0 bases, with 10 bases between them. In DNA, the CDR3 is TGCGCCAGCAGCTTACCCGGAACTAGCACAGATACGCAGTATTTT. Its translation is CASSLPGTSTDTQYF.

V and J are TRBV7-2 and TRBJ2-7; no clear D. The CDR3 has 14 amino acids. CDR1 and CDR2 from the germline V gene are SGHTA and FQGNSA. The V end lost 3 bases, the J end lost 3 bases, and 12 bases lay between the germline ends. CDR3 loop: CASSFESGYYEQYF. The CDR3 DNA is TGTGCCAGCAGCTTTGAATCCGGCTACTACGAGCAGTACTTC.

Comments on this clone: Distinct nucleotide sequences in the sample also encode this CDR3. The rearrangement links TRBV18 to TRBJ2-3; TRBD1 agrees at 7 bases. There are 14 residues in the CDR3. V gave up 3 bases and J gave up 3 bases; unmatched junction bases: 3. Germline values: CDR1 KGHSH, CDR2 LQKENI. The CDR3 protein is CASSPGQATDTQYF. CDR3 bases: TGTGCCAGCTCACCTGGACAGGCAACAGATACGCAGTATTTT.

This rearrangement joins TRBV7-2 to TRBJ2-3; 8 bases agree with TRBD2. Germline assignment: CDR1 SGHTA and CDR2 FQGNSA. CDR3 length equals 17 residues. The J segment lost 5 bases and the V segment lost 5 bases, leaving 15 bases of the junction unmatched. CDR3 protein: CASSPPSGTRRRDTQYF. The CDR3 DNA reads as TGTGCCAGCAGCCCCCCGTCCGGGACTAGACGTAGAGATACGCAGTATTTT.

The rearrangement links TRBV7-9 to TRBJ1-4; perhaps TRBD1 as D (5 bases). Looked up from germline, CDR1 is SEHNR and CDR2 is FQNEAQ (reference sequence). The CDR3 is 14 amino acids. With 3 bases removed from V and 7 bases from J, the gap between germline ends came to 12 bases. The chain's CDR3 is CASSFSAGTEKLFF. The CDR3 coding sequence is TGTGCCAGCAGCTTTTCCGCGGGGACTGAAAAACTGTTTTTT.

The chain is built from TRBV5-1 and TRBJ1-4, with D tentatively TRBD1 (6 bases). V gave up 0 bases and J gave up 3 bases, with 9 bases separating them. CDR1 and CDR2 (germline): SGHRS, YFSETQ. The CDR3 contains 15 residues. For the CDR3, the DNA is TGCGCCAGCAGCTTGGATCGACAGGCTAATGAAAAACTGTTTTTT. Its translation: CASSLDRQANEKLFF.

This clone was detected a few times. The chain links TRBV12-5 to TRBJ1-1, with D tentatively TRBD1 (6 bases). Trimming pared 5 bases from V and 6 bases from J, leaving 10 bases between. From germline, CDR1 is LGHNT and CDR2 FRNRAP. The CDR3 totals 12 residues. CDR3 sequence reads: CASGMGAAEAFF. The CDR3 DNA follows: TGTGCTAGTGGTATGGGGGCGGCTGAAGCTTTCTTT.

V and J are TRBV19 and TRBJ1-5; 9 positions agree with TRBD1. There are 16 residues in the CDR3. Germline CDR1 is LNHDA and CDR2 is SQIVND (reference sequence). After removal of 5 bases from V and 4 bases from J, the junction contained 9 bases not matched to a gene. The CDR3 region is CASSAQDRGANQPQHF. The CDR3 coding sequence is TGTGCCAGTAGTGCCCAGGACAGGGGCGCGAATCAGCCCCAGCATTTT. Together with reference TRBV19 and TRBJ1-5, the CDR3 gives the full variable domain: DGGITQSPKYLFRKEGQNVTLSCEQNLNHDAMYWYRQDPGQGLRLIYYSQIVNDFQKGDIAEGYSVSREKKESFPLTVTSAQKNPTAFYLCASSAQDRGANQPQHFGDGTRLSIL.

The chain recombines TRBV7-9 with TRBJ2-1; 12 bases align to TRBD1. Trimming cost V 3 bases and J 4 bases; bases outside gene matches: 4. The CDR3 has 16 amino acids. Germline values: CDR1 SEHNR, CDR2 FQNEAQ (reference sequence). The CDR3 spells CASSLAGQGAYNEQFF. The CDR3, as DNA: TGTGCCAGCAGCTTGGCGGGACAGGGGGCTTACAATGAGCAGTTCTTC.

The chain couples TRBV5-1 to TRBJ2-2, with D maybe TRBD1 (6 bases). The CDR3 contains 17 residues. Germline CDR1 and CDR2: SGHRS and YFSETQ. V lost 4 bases to trimming and J lost 1 base, with 17 bases between them. The CDR3 loop reads CASSPAWTGQNTGELFF. The CDR3, as DNA: TGCGCCAGCAGCCCGGCTTGGACGGGACAGAACACCGGGGAGCTGTTTTTT. The full variable domain, with the rest looked up from reference TRBV5-1 and TRBJ2-2, is KAGVTQTPRYLIKTRGQQVTLSCSPISGHRSVSWYQQTPGQGLQFLFEYFSETQRNKGNFPGRFSGRQFSNSRSEMNVSTLELGDSALYLCASSPAWTGQNTGELFFGEGSRLTVL.

This chain joins TRBV25-1 and TRBJ2-7; 9 positions match TRBD1. The CDR3 sequence is 17 residues long. Germline V gene lookup returns CDR1 MGHDK and CDR2 SYGVNS. Germline trimming cut 5 bases from V and 1 base from J; bases unmatched to any gene: 12. In nucleotides, the CDR3 is TGTGCCAGCAGTTCCACCCCGGGACAGGGCAGTTCCTACGAGCAGTACTTC. It yields the protein CASSSTPGQGSSYEQYF.

The chain carries TRBV25-1 and TRBJ2-3; D may be TRBD1 or TRBD2 (5 bases each). Germline CDR1 MGHDK, CDR2 SYGVNS. V lost 2 bases and J lost 4, with 10 bases in between. This CDR3 contains 14 residues. The CDR3 DNA is TGTGCCAGCAGTGAAGCCGGGGACGCAGATACGCAGTATTTT. Translated: CASSEAGDADTQYF.

This rearrangement joins TRBV5-1 to TRBJ1-1; D uncertain. V shed 2 bases and J shed 3 bases, with 11 bases lying between them. This CDR3 has 14 residues. Germline assignment: CDR1 SGHRS and CDR2 YFSETQ. The CDR3 DNA sequence: TGCGCCAGCAGCTTTGGCTCTCAATACACTGAAGCTTTCTTT. Amino acids: CASSFGSQYTEAFF.

The chain joins TRBV6-1 to TRBJ1-3; no firm D call. Per germline, CDR1 MNHNS and CDR2 SASEGT. The CDR3 covers 11 residues. The V end lost 7 bases, the J end lost 4 bases, and 5 bases lay between the germline ends. CDR3 sequence reads: CASTRGNTIYF. CDR3 nucleotides: TGTGCCAGCACCCGGGGAAACACCATATATTTT.

This chain uses TRBV28 with TRBJ1-5; D remains unclear. V was shortened by 2 bases and J by 1 base, with 6 bases between the two germline ends. The CDR3 consists of 14 residues. In germline, CDR1 is MDHEN, CDR2 SYDVKM. The CDR3 here is CASSLILSNQPQHF. The CDR3 nucleotides are TGTGCCAGCAGTTTAATCCTCAGCAATCAGCCCCAGCATTTT.